Listed below are T cell receptor beta chains from one sample, sequenced in a study of cytomegalovirus exposure and HLA in healthy donors. Produced via immunoSEQ multiplex PCR; TCRdb's table is partial and in-frame only. The repertoire holds roughly 140,000 clones, 70% to 85% seen once, with approximately 2.3% in the top ten. The sample comprised PBMCs. These TCRs come from a male donor in good health and CMV-seronegative. Both conserved end residues are part of each CDR3. The order of the fields is D gene, J gene, V gene, clone size, CDR3 protein, CDR3 DNA. The D gene is left open where the match is weak. The size of a clone is reported for some rows only, either as once, few or many, or as a class for expanded clones.

D gene: -; J gene: TRBJ2-6; V gene: TRBV2; clone size: -; CDR3 protein: CASSSSGANVLTF; CDR3 DNA: TGTGCCAGCAGCAGCTCTGGGGCCAACGTCCTGACTTTC
D gene: -; J gene: TRBJ2-3; V gene: TRBV12-1; clone size: -; CDR3 protein: CASSFEASGLLKGTDTQYF; CDR3 DNA: TGTGCCAGCAGCTTTGAGGCTAGCGGCCTCCTAAAAGGGACAGATACGCAGTATTTT
D gene: -; J gene: TRBJ2-1; V gene: TRBV19; clone size: -; CDR3 protein: CASSRLGREADEQFF; CDR3 DNA: TGTGCCAGTAGTAGGCTTGGCAGGGAGGCCGATGAGCAGTTCTTC
D gene: -; J gene: TRBJ1-4; V gene: TRBV30; clone size: -; CDR3 protein: CAWSVRSGKLFF; CDR3 DNA: TGTGCCTGGAGTGTACGGTCGGGAAAACTGTTTTTT
D gene: -; J gene: TRBJ2-1; V gene: TRBV2; clone size: -; CDR3 protein: CASSLYEANEQFF; CDR3 DNA: TGTGCCAGCAGTTTATACGAGGCGAATGAGCAGTTCTTC
D gene: TRBD1; J gene: TRBJ2-5; V gene: TRBV7-9; clone size: -; CDR3 protein: CASSRQGAGETQYF; CDR3 DNA: TGTGCCAGCAGCAGACAGGGGGCTGGAGAGACCCAGTACTTC
D gene: TRBD2; J gene: TRBJ2-7; V gene: TRBV7-9; clone size: -; CDR3 protein: CASSLGGGEQYF; CDR3 DNA: TGTGCCAGCAGCTTAGGCGGGGGAGAGCAGTACTTC
D gene: TRBD2; J gene: TRBJ2-1; V gene: TRBV19; clone size: -; CDR3 protein: CASSISTGLAVYNEQFF; CDR3 DNA: TGTGCCAGTAGTATATCTACTGGCCTAGCGGTCTACAATGAGCAGTTCTTC
D gene: TRBD2; J gene: TRBJ2-7; V gene: TRBV27; clone size: -; CDR3 protein: CASGSTSGRIEQYF; CDR3 DNA: TGTGCCAGCGGGTCGACTAGCGGGAGGATTGAGCAGTACTTC
D gene: TRBD1; J gene: TRBJ1-2; V gene: TRBV4-3; clone size: -; CDR3 protein: CASSRVQGDYGYTF; CDR3 DNA: TGCGCCAGCAGCCGGGTACAGGGGGACTATGGCTACACCTTC
D gene: -; J gene: TRBJ1-1; V gene: TRBV7-9; clone size: -; CDR3 protein: CASLQGISGEAFF; CDR3 DNA: TGTGCCAGCCTGCAGGGGATAAGCGGAGAAGCTTTCTTT
D gene: -; J gene: TRBJ2-7; V gene: TRBV7-8; clone size: -; CDR3 protein: CASQPGVHYEQYF; CDR3 DNA: TGTGCCAGTCAGCCGGGTGTACACTACGAGCAGTACTTC
D gene: TRBD2; J gene: TRBJ2-7; V gene: TRBV5-6; clone size: -; CDR3 protein: CASSLRGGGWNEQYF; CDR3 DNA: TGTGCCAGCAGCTTGAGGGGCGGGGGTTGGAACGAGCAGTACTTC
D gene: TRBD2; J gene: TRBJ2-3; V gene: TRBV6-5; clone size: -; CDR3 protein: CASSEGLGAGQYF; CDR3 DNA: TGTGCCAGCAGTGAAGGACTAGGGGCGGGGCAGTATTTT
D gene: -; J gene: TRBJ2-1; V gene: TRBV6-5; clone size: few; CDR3 protein: CASRAEGEQFF; CDR3 DNA: TGTGCCAGCAGGGCGGAGGGTGAGCAGTTCTTC
D gene: TRBD2; J gene: TRBJ2-1; V gene: TRBV2; clone size: -; CDR3 protein: CASSQLAGGFGEQFF; CDR3 DNA: TGTGCCAGCAGCCAACTAGCGGGAGGGTTCGGTGAGCAGTTCTTC
D gene: TRBD1; J gene: TRBJ2-5; V gene: TRBV11-2; clone size: -; CDR3 protein: CASRSSGGQETQYF; CDR3 DNA: TGTGCCAGCAGATCATCAGGGGGTCAGGAGACCCAGTACTTC
D gene: -; J gene: TRBJ2-1; V gene: TRBV30; clone size: -; CDR3 protein: CAWSKTSSNEQFF; CDR3 DNA: TGTGCCTGGAGTAAGACTAGTTCCAATGAGCAGTTCTTC
D gene: TRBD2; J gene: TRBJ2-1; V gene: TRBV14; clone size: -; CDR3 protein: CASSQDGLAGDEQFF; CDR3 DNA: TGTGCCAGCAGCCAAGACGGACTAGCGGGAGATGAGCAGTTCTTC
D gene: -; J gene: TRBJ1-5; V gene: TRBV30; clone size: -; CDR3 protein: CAWTGDSNQPQHF; CDR3 DNA: TGTGCCTGGACAGGGGATAGCAATCAGCCCCAGCATTTT